Sequencing of this T cell receptor (beta chain) was carried out in a study of persistence of HIV-infected CD4 T cells. Deletions cut 4 bases from V and 3 bases from J, with 4 bases between. The length of the CDR3 is 12 residues. Looked up from germline, CDR1 is LGHDT and CDR2 is YNNKEL (reference sequence). The libraries were made with immunoSEQ version 4 in survey mode. TCRdb keeps only in-frame clones here, not all; method: immunoSEQ multiplex PCR. The sample yields about 7,000 clones, about 80% seen once. Stimulation used 7.5 to 10 ug/mL lysate from CMV-infected fibroblasts. Sorting of responding CD4+ T cells relied on upregulated CD40 ligand together with CD69. Details on this clone: No antigen is known for it.

The chain uses TRBV3-1 (or the pseudogene TRBV3-2) and TRBJ2-1; D is unresolved. This specimen consisted of CD4+ T cells sorted from PBMCs after roughly 17-hour stimulation, obtained from a patient who received antiretroviral therapy. The sequence was collected from an adult woman with HIV who was CMV-seropositive. CDR3 DNA: TGTGCCAGCAGCCCCGACTACAATGAGCAGTTCTTC. Translated, it gives CASSPDYNEQFF.